These 18 T cell receptor beta chains share one sample of origin, sequenced in a study of CD8+CD57+ T cells in acquired aplastic anemia. Patients picked for sequencing had shown CD8+CD57+ cell expansion detected by flow cytometry. Genomic DNA was employed as the template in profiling TCR beta VDJ and CDR3. MiXCR, applied by TCRdb to the reads, yields one record per CDR3 protein. This sample has approximately 300,000 distinct CDR3 sequences, with approximately 57% found just once. Sequenced: sorted CD4+, CD8+, or CD8+CD57+ T cells (not recorded which) from PBMCs. These receptors all come from a human donor with aplastic anemia.

This CDR3 reads CASSEATSGGLQETQYF. In DNA form, the CDR3 reads TGTGCCAGCAGTGAAGCGACTAGCGGGGGACTCCAGGAGACCCAGTACTTC. The chain couples TRBV2 to TRBJ2-5; 12 bases are a match to TRBD2. The CDR3 covers 17 residues. The V gene's germline CDR1 is SNHLY and CDR2 FYNNEI. Trimming took 0 bases from V and 5 from J; bases not matched to a gene: 7.

Worth noting for this clonotype: The junction departs from the called germline gene at one end, perhaps through a read error. The chain joins TRBV7-9 to TRBJ1-3; D is possibly TRBD1 (5 bases). Looked up from germline, CDR1 is SEHNR and CDR2 is FQNEAQ (reference sequence). CDR3 length: 15 amino acids. CDR3 DNA: TGTGCCAGCAGTCCACGAGGGGTTCCTGGAAACACCCTATATTTT. This encodes CASSPRGVPGNTLYF.

This clonotype was seen many times. V is TRBV7-3 and J is TRBJ2-2; D might be TRBD1 (5 bases). Deletions cut 5 bases from V and 3 bases from J, with 7 bases between. The CDR3 length is 13 residues. Germline V gene data show CDR1 as SGHTA and CDR2 as FQGTGA. The CDR3 loop reads CASSPRDTGELFF. CDR3 in DNA: TGTGCCAGCAGCCCCAGGGACACCGGGGAGCTGTTTTTT.

CDR3 coding DNA: TGTGCCAGCAGCTTAAGCATGGCGGTCTCCTACAATGAGCAGTTCTTC. Translated: CASSLSMAVSYNEQFF. This chain links TRBV11-3 with TRBJ2-1; D is unclear. The V gene lost 2 bases and the J gene lost 0 bases, with 11 bases spanning the gap. This CDR3 spans 16 amino acids. CDR1 and CDR2 (germline): SGHNT, YENEEA.

This clonotype has just a few counts. CDR3 amino acids: CASSPLAGGLPSGANVLTF. CDR3 in DNA: TGTGCCAGCAGTCCCCTAGCGGGGGGTCTTCCCTCTGGGGCCAACGTCCTGACTTTC. This sequence joins TRBV7-3 and TRBJ2-6; 11 bases align to TRBD2. The CDR3 runs to 19 residues. The V gene end was trimmed by 6 bases and the J gene end by 0 bases; junction bases not matched to a gene: 10. Looked up from germline, CDR1 is SGHTA and CDR2 is FQGTGA.

The J gene is TRBJ2-7, the V gene TRBV7-3, with 7 bases fitting TRBD1. Germline CDR1 reads SGHTA; CDR2 reads FQGTGA. CDR3 size: 13 residues. Trimming took 6 bases from V and 1 from J; bases not matched to a gene: 3. For the CDR3, the DNA is TGTGCCAGCAGTGAGGGGGCGTCCTACGAGCAGTACTTC. Protein: CASSEGASYEQYF.

The chain recombines TRBV12-5 with TRBJ2-3; D remains unclear. Per germline, CDR1 LGHNT and CDR2 FRNRAP. The length of the CDR3 is 13 residues. The V end lost 0 bases, the J end lost 0 bases, and 1 base lay between the germline ends. Written as DNA, the CDR3 is TGTGCTAGTGGTTTGGTCAGCACAGATACGCAGTATTTT. It translates to CASGLVSTDTQYF.

The chain recombines TRBV7-6 with TRBJ2-2; D not resolved. The CDR3 runs to 15 residues. Trimming removed 0 bases at V and 5 bases at J, with 10 bases between. Germline values: CDR1 SGHVS, CDR2 FNYEAQ. For the CDR3, the DNA is TGTGCCAGCAGCTTAGCAGGGTACGGGACCGGGGAGCTGTTTTTT. This gives the protein CASSLAGYGTGELFF.

There are many counts of this clonotype. This rearrangement joins TRBV6-1 to TRBJ2-2, with D tentatively TRBD1 or TRBD2 (5 bases each). This CDR3 has 15 amino acids. Germline loops: CDR1 MNHNS, CDR2 SASEGT. Between the trimmed V and J ends, which lost 6 bases and 0 bases, there was a span of 11 bases. CDR3 nucleotide sequence: TGTGCCAGCAGGGCCGGGACGTCGAACACCGGGGAGCTGTTTTTT. Translated: CASRAGTSNTGELFF.

Comment on this clonotype: At one end the junction does not follow the germline gene, possibly because of a read error. This CDR3 reads CSAQTGGLQTLYF. CDR3 sequence (DNA): TGCAGTGCGCAGACAGGGGGCTTACAGACCCTGTACTTC. The chain carries TRBV20-1 and TRBJ2-5; 10 positions match TRBD1. There are 13 residues in the CDR3. The V gene's germline CDR1 is DFQATT and CDR2 SNEGSKA (reference sequence).

This clonotype was observed a handful of times. The J gene is TRBJ1-2, the V gene TRBV18; D is possibly TRBD1 (6 bases). Germline V gene lookup returns CDR1 KGHSH and CDR2 LQKENI. The V end was cut by 3 bases, the J end by 6 bases, with 17 bases between. The CDR3 contains 15 residues. Here the CDR3 reads CASSPVEFGGHGYTF. The CDR3, as DNA: TGTGCCAGCTCACCCGTAGAATTCGGGGGGCATGGCTACACCTTC.

This clonotype turned up a few times. One junction end does not reproduce the germline sequence, and a read error may be involved. V gene TRBV20-1 combines with J gene TRBJ2-2; TRBD2 matches at 10 bases. The germline V gene encodes CDR1 DFQATT and CDR2 SNEGSKA (reference sequence). The CDR3 runs 16 residues. CDR3 nucleotide sequence: TGCAGTGCCAGAGGTAGCGGGGGGCTTACCCCCGGGGAGCTGTTTTTT. This sequence encodes CSARGSGGLTPGELFF.

V is TRBV7-4 and J is TRBJ1-1, with unresolved D. The V and J ends lost 3 bases and 0 bases respectively, with 5 bases between them. Looked up from germline, CDR1 is SGHVT and CDR2 is SQSDAQ. This CDR3 spans 13 amino acids. The CDR3 coding sequence is TGTGCCAGCAGCTTTTTGGTGAACACTGAAGCTTTCTTT. It yields the protein CASSFLVNTEAFF.

This clonotype was recorded many times. V usage is TRBV10-3 and J usage is TRBJ2-5, with 9 nucleotides matching TRBD2. The CDR3 extends over 17 amino acids. Per germline, CDR1 ENHRY and CDR2 SYGVKD. V was clipped by 3 bases and J by 4 bases; unmatched bases: 12. CDR3 loop: CAISDASGANLRETQYF. CDR3 nucleotide sequence: TGTGCCATCAGTGATGCTAGCGGGGCCAATCTGAGAGAGACCCAGTACTTC.

This clonotype occurred once. This sequence joins TRBV24-1 and TRBJ2-3; 9 bases agree with TRBD2. The V segment lost 8 bases and the J segment 2 bases; nucleotides outside the gene matches: 10. CDR1 KGHDR and CDR2 SFDVKD come from the germline V gene. The CDR3 is made up of 16 amino acids. The chain's CDR3 is CATNGASGGYTDTQYF. CDR3 bases: TGTGCCACCAATGGGGCGAGCGGGGGGTACACAGATACGCAGTATTTT.

With respect to this clonotype: Its ends do not fully match the called genes, so a read error is possible. The genes are TRBV5-5 and TRBJ2-5, with D tentatively TRBD2 (5 bases). The CDR3 totals 17 residues. Germline lookup yields CDR1 SGHKS and CDR2 YYEKEE (reference sequence). The CDR3 coding sequence is TGTTCCAGCAGCCAAGACCTAGTGGCTAGCTTGCAAGAGACCCAGTACTTC. Protein sequence: CSSSQDLVASLQETQYF.

This clonotype was detected many times. This chain links TRBV18 with TRBJ1-2; D is perhaps TRBD1 (5 bases). The CDR3 extends over 14 amino acids. Germline CDR1 reads KGHSH; CDR2 reads LQKENI. V was pared by 3 bases and J by 6 bases, with 14 bases between. CDR3 sequence reads: CASSPSQGSDGYTF. CDR3 DNA sequence: TGTGCCAGCTCACCGAGTCAGGGATCAGATGGCTACACCTTC.

This clonotype was recorded many times. The chain uses TRBV11-2 and TRBJ2-2; 11 bases fit TRBD2. Trimming took 6 bases from V and 4 from J; bases not matched to a gene: 4. Germline CDR1 SGHAT, CDR2 FQNNGV. The CDR3 has 15 residues. CDR3 loop: CASRIAGGATGELFF. CDR3 DNA: TGTGCCAGCAGGATAGCGGGAGGGGCCACCGGGGAGCTGTTTTTT.